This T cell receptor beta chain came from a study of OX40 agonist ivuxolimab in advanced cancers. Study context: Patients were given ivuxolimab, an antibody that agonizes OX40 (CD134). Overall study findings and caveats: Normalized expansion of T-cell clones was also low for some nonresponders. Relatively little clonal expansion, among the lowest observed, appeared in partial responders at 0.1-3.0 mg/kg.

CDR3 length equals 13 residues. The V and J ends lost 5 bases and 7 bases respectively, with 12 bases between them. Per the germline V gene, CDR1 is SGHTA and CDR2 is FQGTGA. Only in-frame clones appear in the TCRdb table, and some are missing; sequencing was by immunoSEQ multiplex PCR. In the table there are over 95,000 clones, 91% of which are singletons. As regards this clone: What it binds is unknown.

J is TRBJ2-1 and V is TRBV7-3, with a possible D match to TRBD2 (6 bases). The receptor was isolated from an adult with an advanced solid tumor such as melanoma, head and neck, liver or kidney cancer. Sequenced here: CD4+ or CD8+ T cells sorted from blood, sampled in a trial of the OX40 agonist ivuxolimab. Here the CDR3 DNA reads TGTGCCAGCAGCATGGGACTCAATAATGAGCAGTTCTTC. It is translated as CASSMGLNNEQFF.